This TCR beta chain was observed in a study of blood T cell repertoires in COVID-19. Sequencing was performed with immunoSEQ multiplex PCR; in TCRdb, only in-frame clones are kept and a portion is missing. The sample records 50,000 to 65,000 clones, approximately 77% being singletons. Followed longitudinally, the Seattle patients had been enrolled during active infection. Germline V gene data show CDR1 as SGHRS and CDR2 as YFSETQ. J lost 0 bases, V lost 0 bases, and 7 bases had no gene match. The CDR3 sequence is 18 residues long. The sequence came from a woman in her sixties or seventies with COVID-19, enrolled during active disease. This chain links TRBV5-1 with TRBJ2-1; TRBD2 matches at 9 bases. Material: peripheral blood. The CDR3 DNA is TGCGCCAGCAGCTTGGTGACTAGCGGATCCAGCTCCTACAATGAGCAGTTCTTC. It is translated as CASSLVTSGSSSYNEQFF.